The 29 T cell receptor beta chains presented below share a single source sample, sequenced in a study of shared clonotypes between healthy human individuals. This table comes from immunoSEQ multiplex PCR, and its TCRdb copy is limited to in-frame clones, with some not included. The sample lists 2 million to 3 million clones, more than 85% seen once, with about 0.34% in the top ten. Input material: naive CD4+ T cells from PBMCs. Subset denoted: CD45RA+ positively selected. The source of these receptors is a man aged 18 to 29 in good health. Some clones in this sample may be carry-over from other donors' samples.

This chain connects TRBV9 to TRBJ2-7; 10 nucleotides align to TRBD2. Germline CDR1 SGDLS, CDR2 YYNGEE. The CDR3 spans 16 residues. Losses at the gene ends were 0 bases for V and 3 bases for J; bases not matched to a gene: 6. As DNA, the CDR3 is TGTGCCAGCAGCGTAGCGTTCACTAGCGGGATCTACGAGCAGTACTTC. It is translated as CASSVAFTSGIYEQYF.

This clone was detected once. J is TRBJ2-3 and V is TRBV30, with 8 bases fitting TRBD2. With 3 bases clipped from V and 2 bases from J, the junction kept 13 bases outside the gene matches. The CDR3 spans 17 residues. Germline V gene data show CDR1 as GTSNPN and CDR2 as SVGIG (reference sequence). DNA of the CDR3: TGTGCCTGGAGCCCCGTCCTTAGGCGGGAGGACACAGATACGCAGTATTTT. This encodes CAWSPVLRREDTDTQYF.

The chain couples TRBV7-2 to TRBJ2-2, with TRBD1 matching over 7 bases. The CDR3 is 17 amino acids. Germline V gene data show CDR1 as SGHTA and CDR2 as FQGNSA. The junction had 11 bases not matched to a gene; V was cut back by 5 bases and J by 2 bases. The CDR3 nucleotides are TGTGCCAGCAGCCCCAGGGTGACAGGGAGAAACACCGGGGAGCTGTTTTTT. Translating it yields CASSPRVTGRNTGELFF.

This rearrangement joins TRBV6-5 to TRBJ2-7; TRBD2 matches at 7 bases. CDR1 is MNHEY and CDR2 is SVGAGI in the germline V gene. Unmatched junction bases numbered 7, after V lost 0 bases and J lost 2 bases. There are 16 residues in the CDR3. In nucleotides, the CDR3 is TGTGCCAGCAGTTACTCTACCGCGGGGGACCCCTACGAGCAGTACTTC. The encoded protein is CASSYSTAGDPYEQYF.

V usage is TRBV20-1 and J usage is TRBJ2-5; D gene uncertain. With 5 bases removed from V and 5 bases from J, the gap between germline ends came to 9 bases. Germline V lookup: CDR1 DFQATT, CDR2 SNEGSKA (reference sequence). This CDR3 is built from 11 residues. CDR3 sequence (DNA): TGCAGTGCTCGGAAGGAGGAGACCCAGTACTTC. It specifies CSARKEETQYF.

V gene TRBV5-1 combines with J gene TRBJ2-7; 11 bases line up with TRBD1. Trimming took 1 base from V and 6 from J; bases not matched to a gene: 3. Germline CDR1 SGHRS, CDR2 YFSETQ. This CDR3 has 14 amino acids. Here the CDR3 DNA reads TGCGCCAGCAGCTTGTCTGGGACAGGGGGCGAGCAGTACTTC. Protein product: CASSLSGTGGEQYF.

The CDR3: CASSPSWGAADTQYF. CDR3 in DNA: TGTGCCAGCAGTCCCTCCTGGGGGGCAGCAGATACGCAGTATTTT. The chain uses TRBV9 and TRBJ2-3, with D perhaps given as TRBD1 or TRBD2 (6 bases each). V lost 5 bases to trimming and J lost 4 bases, with 17 bases between them. Germline CDR1 SGDLS, CDR2 YYNGEE. The length of the CDR3 is 15 residues.

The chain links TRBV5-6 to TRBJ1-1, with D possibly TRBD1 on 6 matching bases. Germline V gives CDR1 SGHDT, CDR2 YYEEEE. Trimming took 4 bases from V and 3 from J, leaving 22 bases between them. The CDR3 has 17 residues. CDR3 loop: CASSPDPGAPKDTEAFF. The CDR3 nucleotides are TGTGCCAGCAGCCCAGACCCAGGGGCGCCTAAGGACACTGAAGCTTTCTTT.

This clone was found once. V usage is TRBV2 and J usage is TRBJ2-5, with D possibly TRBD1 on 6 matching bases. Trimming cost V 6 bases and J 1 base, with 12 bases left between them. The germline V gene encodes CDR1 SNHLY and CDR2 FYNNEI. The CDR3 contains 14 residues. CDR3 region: CASRWGTTQETQYF. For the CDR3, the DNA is TGTGCCAGCAGGTGGGGGACAACCCAAGAGACCCAGTACTTC.

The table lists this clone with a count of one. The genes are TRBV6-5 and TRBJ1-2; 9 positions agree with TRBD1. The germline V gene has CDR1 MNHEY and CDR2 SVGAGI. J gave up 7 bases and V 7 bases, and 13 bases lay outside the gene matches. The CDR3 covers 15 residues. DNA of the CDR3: TGTGCCAGCAACCCAAGCCGACAGGGGGAATCTGGCTACACCTTC. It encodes CASNPSRQGESGYTF.

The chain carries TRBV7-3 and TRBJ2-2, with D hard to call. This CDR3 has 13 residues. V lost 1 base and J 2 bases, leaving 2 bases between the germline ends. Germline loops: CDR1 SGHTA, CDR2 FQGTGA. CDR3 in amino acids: CASSLINTGELFF. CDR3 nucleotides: TGTGCCAGCAGCTTAATAAACACCGGGGAGCTGTTTTTT.

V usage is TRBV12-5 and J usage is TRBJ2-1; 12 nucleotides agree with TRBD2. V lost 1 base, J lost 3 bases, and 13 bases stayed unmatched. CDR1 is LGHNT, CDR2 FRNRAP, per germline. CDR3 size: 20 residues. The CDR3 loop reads CASGLDWMASGRALYNEQFF. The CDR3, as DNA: TGTGCTAGTGGTTTGGACTGGATGGCTAGCGGGAGGGCCCTCTACAATGAGCAGTTCTTC.

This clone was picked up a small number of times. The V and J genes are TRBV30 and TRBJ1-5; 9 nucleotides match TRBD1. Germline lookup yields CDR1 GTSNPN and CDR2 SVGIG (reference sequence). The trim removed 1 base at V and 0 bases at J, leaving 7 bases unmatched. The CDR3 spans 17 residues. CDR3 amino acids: CAWSGDRDSFSNQPQHF. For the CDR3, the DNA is TGTGCCTGGAGTGGGGACAGGGATTCCTTTAGCAATCAGCCCCAGCATTTT.

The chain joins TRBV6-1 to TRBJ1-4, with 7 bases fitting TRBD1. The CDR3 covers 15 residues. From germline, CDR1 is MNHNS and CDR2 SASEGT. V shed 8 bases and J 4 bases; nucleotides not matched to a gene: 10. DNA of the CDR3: TGTGCCAGCCAACCCCAGGGGACAGATAATGAAAAACTGTTTTTT. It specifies CASQPQGTDNEKLFF.

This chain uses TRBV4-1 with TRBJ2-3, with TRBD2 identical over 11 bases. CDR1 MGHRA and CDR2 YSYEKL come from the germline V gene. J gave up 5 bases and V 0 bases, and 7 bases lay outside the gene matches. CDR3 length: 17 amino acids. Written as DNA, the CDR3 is TGCGCCAGCAGCCAAGATTCAATAGCGGGAGGGGGAGATACGCAGTATTTT. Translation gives CASSQDSIAGGGDTQYF.

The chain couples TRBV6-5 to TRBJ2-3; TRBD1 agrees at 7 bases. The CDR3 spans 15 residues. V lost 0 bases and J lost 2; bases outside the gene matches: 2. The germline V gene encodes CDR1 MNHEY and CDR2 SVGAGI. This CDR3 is CASSYSGQDTDTQYF. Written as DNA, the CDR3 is TGTGCCAGCAGTTACTCCGGACAGGACACAGATACGCAGTATTTT.

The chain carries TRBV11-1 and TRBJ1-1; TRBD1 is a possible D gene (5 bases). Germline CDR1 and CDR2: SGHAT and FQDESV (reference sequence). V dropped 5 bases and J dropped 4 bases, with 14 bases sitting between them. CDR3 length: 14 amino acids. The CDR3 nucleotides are TGTGCCAGCAGCAGCTTAGGAGGGGTCACTGAAGCTTTCTTT. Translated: CASSSLGGVTEAFF.

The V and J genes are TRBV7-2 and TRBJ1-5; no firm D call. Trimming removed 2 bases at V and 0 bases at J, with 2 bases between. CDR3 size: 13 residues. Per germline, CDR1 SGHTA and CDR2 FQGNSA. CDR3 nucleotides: TGTGCCAGCAGCTTAATTAGCAATCAGCCCCAGCATTTT. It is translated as CASSLISNQPQHF.

The CDR3 protein is CASSQEVVVSGQFF. The CDR3 DNA sequence: TGCGCCAGCAGCCAAGAGGTGGTAGTAAGTGGGCAGTTCTTC. The V gene is TRBV4-1, the J gene TRBJ2-1, with unresolved D. CDR1 is MGHRA, CDR2 YSYEKL, per germline. The CDR3 runs 14 residues. V was trimmed by 0 bases and J by 12 bases, leaving 15 bases between them.

Here the CDR3 reads CASSLVPGSENEQYF. CDR3 DNA sequence: TGCGCCAGCAGCCTAGTCCCGGGGAGCGAGAACGAGCAGTACTTC. The V and J genes are TRBV5-1 and TRBJ2-7; maybe TRBD2 (5 bases). This CDR3 is built from 15 residues. The germline V and J ends were trimmed by 4 bases and 5 bases, with 19 bases remaining between them. Germline lookup yields CDR1 SGHRS and CDR2 YFSETQ.

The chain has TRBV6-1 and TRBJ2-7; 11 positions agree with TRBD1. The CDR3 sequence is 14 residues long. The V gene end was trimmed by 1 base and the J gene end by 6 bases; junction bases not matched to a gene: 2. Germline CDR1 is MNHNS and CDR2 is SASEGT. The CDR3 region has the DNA TGTGCCAGCAGTGAAGGGACAGGGGGCGTCGAGCAGTACTTC. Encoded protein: CASSEGTGGVEQYF.

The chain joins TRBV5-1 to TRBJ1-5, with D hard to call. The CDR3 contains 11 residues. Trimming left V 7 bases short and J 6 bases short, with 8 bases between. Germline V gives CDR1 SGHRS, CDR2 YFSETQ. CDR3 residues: CASLSGQPQHF. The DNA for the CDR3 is TGCGCCAGCCTGAGCGGTCAGCCCCAGCATTTT.

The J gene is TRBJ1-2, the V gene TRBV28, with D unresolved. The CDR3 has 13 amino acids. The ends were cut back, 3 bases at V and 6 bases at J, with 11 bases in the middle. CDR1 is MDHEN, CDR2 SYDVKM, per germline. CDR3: CASSLRALDGYTF. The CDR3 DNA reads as TGTGCCAGCAGTTTGAGGGCCCTCGATGGCTACACCTTC.

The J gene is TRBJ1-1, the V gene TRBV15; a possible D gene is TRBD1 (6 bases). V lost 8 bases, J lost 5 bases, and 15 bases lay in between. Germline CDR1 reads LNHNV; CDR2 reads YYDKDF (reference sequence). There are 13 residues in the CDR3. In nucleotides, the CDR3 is TGTGCCACCGGGGGACATCGAGGGACTGAAGCTTTCTTT. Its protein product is CATGGHRGTEAFF.

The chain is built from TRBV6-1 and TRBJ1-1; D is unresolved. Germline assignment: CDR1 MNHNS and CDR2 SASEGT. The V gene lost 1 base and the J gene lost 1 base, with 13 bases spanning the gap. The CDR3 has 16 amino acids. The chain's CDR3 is CASSEGVTRRNTEAFF. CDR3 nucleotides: TGTGCCAGCAGTGAAGGGGTCACTCGAAGGAACACTGAAGCTTTCTTT.

CDR3 bases: TGCGCCAGCAGCTTGGCGACTAGCGGTGAGCAGTTCTTC. Protein sequence: CASSLATSGEQFF. The rearrangement uses TRBV5-1 and TRBJ2-1, with 9 bases matching TRBD2. The CDR3 is made up of 13 amino acids. Germline CDR1 reads SGHRS; CDR2 reads YFSETQ. Trimming cost V 0 bases and J 9 bases; bases outside gene matches: 1. The complete variable domain, with remaining parts taken from reference TRBV5-1 and TRBJ2-1, reads KAGVTQTPRYLIKTRGQQVTLSCSPISGHRSVSWYQQTPGQGLQFLFEYFSETQRNKGNFPGRFSGRQFSNSRSEMNVSTLELGDSALYLCASSLATSGEQFFGPGTRLTVL.

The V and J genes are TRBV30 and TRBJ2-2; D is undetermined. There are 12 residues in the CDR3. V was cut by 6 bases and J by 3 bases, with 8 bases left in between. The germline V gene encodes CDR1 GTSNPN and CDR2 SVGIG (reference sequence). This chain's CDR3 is CACAYYTGELFF. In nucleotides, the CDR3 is TGTGCCTGCGCATACTACACCGGGGAGCTGTTTTTT.

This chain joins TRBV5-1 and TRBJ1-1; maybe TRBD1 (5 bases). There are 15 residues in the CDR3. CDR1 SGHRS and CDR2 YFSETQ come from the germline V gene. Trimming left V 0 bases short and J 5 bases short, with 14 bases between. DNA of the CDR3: TGCGCCAGCAGCTTGGCTAGTGCGGGGCGGACTGAAGCTTTCTTT. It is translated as CASSLASAGRTEAFF.

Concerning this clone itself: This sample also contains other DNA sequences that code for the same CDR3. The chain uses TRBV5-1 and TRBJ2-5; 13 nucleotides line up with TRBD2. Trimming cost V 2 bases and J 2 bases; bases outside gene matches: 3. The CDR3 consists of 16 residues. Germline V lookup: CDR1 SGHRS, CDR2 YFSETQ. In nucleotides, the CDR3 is TGCGCCAGCAGCTTCGGGACTAGCGGGACACAAGAGACCCAGTACTTC. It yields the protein CASSFGTSGTQETQYF.